The clone carrying this T cell receptor beta chain was picked up a small number of times. Antigen specificity is unknown. This sample is part of a study of human T cells and chemical hapten exposure. On the study more broadly: Mostly female patients had alopecia areata, totalis or universalis.

Study-level results: Expanded TCRs showed more large CDR3 clusters than pre-sensitization or healthy control sets.

The time point was: patch test 1, 2 weeks after DPC sensitization. Treatment in this sample: therapeutic diphenylcyclopropenone sensitization with weekly scalp DPC. Sample donors consisted of patients with alopecia, aged 18 to 70 years, who were suitable for DPC. Single cDNA molecules in the library carried unique molecular identifiers attached during preparation. TCRdb analysed the RACE reads with MiXCR anew, one entry per CDR3 protein. The repertoire includes about 380,000 distinct CDR3 sequences, approximately 5% of them detected once, and 2% to 2.5% sits in the top ten. The TCR comes from a woman aged 50 to 60 with alopecia areata. Some clones in this sample may be carry-over from other donors' samples. The sample was whole blood, taken in connection with sensitization to the hapten diphenylcyclopropenone (DPC).

The CDR3 here is CASQGGTGELFF. The CDR3 DNA is TGTGCCAGCCAGGGCGGCACCGGGGAGCTGTTTTTT. The chain carries TRBV12-3 or TRBV12-4 and TRBJ2-2, with D perhaps TRBD1 (5 bases). There are 12 residues in the CDR3. V gave up 8 bases and J gave up 4 bases, with 8 bases separating them.